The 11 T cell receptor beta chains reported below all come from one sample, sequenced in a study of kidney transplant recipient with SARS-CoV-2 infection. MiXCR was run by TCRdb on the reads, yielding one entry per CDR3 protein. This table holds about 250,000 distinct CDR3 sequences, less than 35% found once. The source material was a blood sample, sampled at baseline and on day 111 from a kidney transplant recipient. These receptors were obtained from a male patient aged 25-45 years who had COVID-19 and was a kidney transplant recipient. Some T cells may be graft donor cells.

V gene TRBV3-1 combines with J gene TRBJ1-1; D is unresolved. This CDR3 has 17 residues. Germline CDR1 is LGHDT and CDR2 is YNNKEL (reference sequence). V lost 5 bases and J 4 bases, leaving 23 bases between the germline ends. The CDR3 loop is CASSRWGPLSIRTEAFF. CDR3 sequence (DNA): TGTGCCAGCAGCAGATGGGGTCCCCTTTCAATTCGCACTGAAGCTTTCTTT.

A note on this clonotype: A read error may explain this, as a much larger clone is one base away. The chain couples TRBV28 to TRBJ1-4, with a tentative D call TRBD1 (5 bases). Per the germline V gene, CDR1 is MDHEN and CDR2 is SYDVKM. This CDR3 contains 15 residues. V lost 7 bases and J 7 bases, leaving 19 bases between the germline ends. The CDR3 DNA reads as TGTGCCAGCAATTTCAGTCGGCAGGGAGGTGAAAAACTGTTTTTT. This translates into CASNFSRQGGEKLFF.

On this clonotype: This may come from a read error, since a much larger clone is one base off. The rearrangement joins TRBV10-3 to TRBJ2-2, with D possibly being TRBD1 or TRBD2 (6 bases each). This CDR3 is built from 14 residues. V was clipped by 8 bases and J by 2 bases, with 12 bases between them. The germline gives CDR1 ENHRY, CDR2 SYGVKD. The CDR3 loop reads CAISGGDNTGELFF. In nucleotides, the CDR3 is TGTGCCATCTCCGGGGGCGATAACACCGGGGAGCTGTTTTTT.

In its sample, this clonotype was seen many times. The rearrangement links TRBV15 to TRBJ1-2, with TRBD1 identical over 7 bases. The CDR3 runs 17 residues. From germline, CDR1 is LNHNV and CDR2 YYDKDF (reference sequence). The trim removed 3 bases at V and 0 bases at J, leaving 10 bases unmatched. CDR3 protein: CATSRTGLEEANYGYTF. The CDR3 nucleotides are TGTGCCACCAGCAGGACAGGGCTTGAGGAGGCTAACTATGGCTACACCTTC.

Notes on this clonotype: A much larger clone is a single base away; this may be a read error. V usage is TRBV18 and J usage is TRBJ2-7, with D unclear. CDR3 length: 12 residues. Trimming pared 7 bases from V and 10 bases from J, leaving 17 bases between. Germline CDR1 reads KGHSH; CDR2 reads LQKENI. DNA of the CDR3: TGTGCCAGCTTGGCGGTGCCCGCGGTACAGTACTTC. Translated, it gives CASLAVPAVQYF.

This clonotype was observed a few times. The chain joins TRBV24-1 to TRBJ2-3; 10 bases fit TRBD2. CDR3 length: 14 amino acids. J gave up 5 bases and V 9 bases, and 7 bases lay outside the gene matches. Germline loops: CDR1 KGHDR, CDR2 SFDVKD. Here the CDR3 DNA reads TGTGCCACCCAGGCTAGCGGGAGCGGAGATACGCAGTATTTT. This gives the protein CATQASGSGDTQYF.

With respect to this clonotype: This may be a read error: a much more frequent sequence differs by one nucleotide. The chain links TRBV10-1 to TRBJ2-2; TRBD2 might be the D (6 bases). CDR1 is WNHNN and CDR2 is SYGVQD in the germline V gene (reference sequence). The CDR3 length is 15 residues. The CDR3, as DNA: TGCGCCAGCAGTGAGTTTGTCACGGGGACCGGGGGGCTGTTTTTT. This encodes CASSEFVTGTGGLFF.

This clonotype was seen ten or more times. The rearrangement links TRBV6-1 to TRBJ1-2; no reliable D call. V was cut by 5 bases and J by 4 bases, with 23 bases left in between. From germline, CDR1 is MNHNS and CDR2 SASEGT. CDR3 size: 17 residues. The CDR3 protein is CASSRLWECRKTYGYTF. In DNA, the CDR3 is TGTGCCAGCAGTCGCTTGTGGGAATGTAGAAAGACCTATGGCTACACCTTC.

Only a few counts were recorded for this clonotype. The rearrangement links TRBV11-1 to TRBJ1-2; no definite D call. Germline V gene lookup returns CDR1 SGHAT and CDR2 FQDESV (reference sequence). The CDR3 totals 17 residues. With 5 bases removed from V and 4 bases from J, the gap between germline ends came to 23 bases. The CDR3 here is CASSGSYKAGKTYGYTF. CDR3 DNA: TGTGCCAGCAGCGGTAGCTATAAGGCTGGAAAGACCTATGGCTACACCTTC. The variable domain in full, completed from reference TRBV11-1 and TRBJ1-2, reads EAEVAQSPRYKITEKSQAVAFWCDPISGHATLYWYRQILGQGPELLVQFQDESVVDDSQLPKDRFSAERLKGVDSTLKIQPAELGDSAMYLCASSGSYKAGKTYGYTFGSGTRLTVV.

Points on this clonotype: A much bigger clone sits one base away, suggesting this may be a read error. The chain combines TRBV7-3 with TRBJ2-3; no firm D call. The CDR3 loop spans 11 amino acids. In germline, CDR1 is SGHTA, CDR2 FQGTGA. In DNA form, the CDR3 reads TGTGCCAGCAGCTTAGGAGATACGCGGTATTTT. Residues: CASSLGDTRYF.

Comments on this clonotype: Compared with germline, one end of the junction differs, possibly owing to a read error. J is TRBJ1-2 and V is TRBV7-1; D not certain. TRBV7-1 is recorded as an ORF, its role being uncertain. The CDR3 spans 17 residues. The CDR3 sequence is CAGSQKNHKGKTYGYTF. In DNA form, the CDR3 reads TGTGCCGGCAGCCAGAAAAATCACAAGGGAAAGACCTATGGCTACACCTTC.